This T cell receptor beta chain was documented in a study of T cell repertoires in ileal Crohn's disease. A word on this clone: Its antigen is unidentified.

Noted time point: neoterminal ileum biopsy at postoperative endoscopy, about 6 months after surgery. General study findings and limits: Active smokers at surgery had more clonal expansions than non-smokers. Within the first postoperative year, endoscopy came at median roughly seven months. All patients with clonality above 26.8% had endoscopic recurrence.

TCRB immunosequencing input was around 540 nanograms of biopsy DNA per sample. The table came from immunoSEQ multiplex PCR; TCRdb's copy has only in-frame clones and leaves some out. The sample lists 10,000 to 15,000 clones, roughly 80% occurring once. The sample taken for sequencing was ileal tissue. This TCR derives from an adult with Crohn's disease.

The CDR3 here is CASSLSRGGDRERNEQFF. In DNA form, the CDR3 reads TGTGCCAGCAGCTTAAGTCGAGGGGGGGACAGGGAGAGGAATGAGCAGTTCTTC. The V call is TRBV7-2, the J call TRBJ2-1, with TRBD1 matching over 9 bases. CDR1 is SGHTA, CDR2 FQGNSA, per germline. This CDR3 has 18 residues. V was pared by 2 bases and J by 7 bases, with 15 bases of the junction left unmatched.